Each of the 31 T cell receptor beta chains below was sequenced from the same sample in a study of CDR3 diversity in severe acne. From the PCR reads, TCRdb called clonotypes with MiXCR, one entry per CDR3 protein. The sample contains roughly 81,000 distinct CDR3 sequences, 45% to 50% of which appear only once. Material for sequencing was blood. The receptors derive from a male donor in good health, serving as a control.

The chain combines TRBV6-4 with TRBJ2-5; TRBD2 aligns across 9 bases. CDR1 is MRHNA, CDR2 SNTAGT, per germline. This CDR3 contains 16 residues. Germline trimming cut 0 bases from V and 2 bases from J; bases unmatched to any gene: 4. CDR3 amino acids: CASSDSTSGPQETQYF. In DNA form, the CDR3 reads TGTGCCAGCAGTGACTCGACTAGCGGCCCACAAGAGACCCAGTACTTC.

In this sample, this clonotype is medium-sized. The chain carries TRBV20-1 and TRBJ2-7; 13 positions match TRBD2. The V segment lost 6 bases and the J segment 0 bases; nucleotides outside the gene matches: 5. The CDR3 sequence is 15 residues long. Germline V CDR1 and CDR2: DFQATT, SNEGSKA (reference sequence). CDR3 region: CSAGLAGALSYEQYF. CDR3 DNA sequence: TGCAGTGCAGGACTAGCGGGAGCCCTCTCCTACGAGCAGTACTTC.

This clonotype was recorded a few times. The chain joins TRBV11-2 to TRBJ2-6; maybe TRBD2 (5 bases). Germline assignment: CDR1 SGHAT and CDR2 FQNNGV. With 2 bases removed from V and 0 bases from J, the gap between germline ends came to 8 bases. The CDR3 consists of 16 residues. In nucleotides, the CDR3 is TGTGCCAGCAGCTTATTCACTAGCTCTGGGGCCAACGTCCTGACTTTC. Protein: CASSLFTSSGANVLTF.

CDR3 loop: CASSPQGTTNEKLFF. The DNA of the CDR3 is TGTGCCAGCAGCCCTCAGGGTACAACTAATGAAAAACTGTTTTTT. This chain connects TRBV2 to TRBJ1-4; a weak D match, TRBD1 (5 bases). V was pared by 6 bases and J by 0 bases, with 11 bases between. CDR3 length equals 15 residues. CDR1 SNHLY and CDR2 FYNNEI come from the germline V gene. The full variable domain, rest sourced from reference TRBV2 and TRBJ1-4, is EPEVTQTPSHQVTQMGQEVILRCVPISNHLYFYWYRQILGQKVEFLVSFYNNEISEKSEIFDDQFSVERPDGSNFTLKIRSTKLEDSAMYFCASSPQGTTNEKLFFGSGTQLSVL.

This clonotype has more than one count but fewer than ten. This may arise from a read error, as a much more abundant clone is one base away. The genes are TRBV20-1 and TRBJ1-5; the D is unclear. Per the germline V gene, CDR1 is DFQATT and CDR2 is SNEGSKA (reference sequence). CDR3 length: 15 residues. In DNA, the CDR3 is TGCAATGCTAGCATCTCGGGGTTGAGCAATCAGCCCCAGCATTTT. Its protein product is CNASISGLSNQPQHF.

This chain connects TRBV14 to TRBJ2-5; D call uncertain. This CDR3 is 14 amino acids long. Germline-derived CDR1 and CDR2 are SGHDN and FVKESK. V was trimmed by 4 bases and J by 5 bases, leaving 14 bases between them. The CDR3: CASSPLAAEETQYF. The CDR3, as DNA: TGTGCCAGCAGCCCCTTGGCGGCCGAGGAGACCCAGTACTTC.

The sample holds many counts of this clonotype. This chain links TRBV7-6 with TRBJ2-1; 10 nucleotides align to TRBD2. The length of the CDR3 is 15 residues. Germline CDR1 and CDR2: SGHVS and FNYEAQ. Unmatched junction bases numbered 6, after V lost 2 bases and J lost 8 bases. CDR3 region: CASSLLAGEVHEQFF. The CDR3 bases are TGTGCCAGCAGCTTACTAGCGGGAGAAGTACATGAGCAGTTCTTC.

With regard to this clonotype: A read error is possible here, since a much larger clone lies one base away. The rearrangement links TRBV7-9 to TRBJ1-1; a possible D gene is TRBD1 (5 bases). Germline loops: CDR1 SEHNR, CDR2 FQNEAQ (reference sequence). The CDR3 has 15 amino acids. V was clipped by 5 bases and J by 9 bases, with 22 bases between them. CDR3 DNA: TGTGCCAGCAGCCGAGGCCAACGGGGAGGGGAAAAAGCTTTCTTT. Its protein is CASSRGQRGGEKAFF. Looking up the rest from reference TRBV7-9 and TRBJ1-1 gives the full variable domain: DTGVSQNPRHKITKRGQNVTFRCDPISEHNRLYWYRQTLGQGPEFLTYFQNEAQLEKSRLLSDRFSAERPKGSFSTLEIQRTEQGDSAMYLCASSRGQRGGEKAFFGQGTRLTVV.

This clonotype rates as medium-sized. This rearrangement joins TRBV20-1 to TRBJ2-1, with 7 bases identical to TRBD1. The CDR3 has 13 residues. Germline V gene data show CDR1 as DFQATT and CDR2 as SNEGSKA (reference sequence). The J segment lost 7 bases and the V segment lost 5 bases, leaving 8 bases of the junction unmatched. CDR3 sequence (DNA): TGCAGTGCTCCCACAGGGGAAGGGAATGAGCAGTTCTTC. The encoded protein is CSAPTGEGNEQFF.

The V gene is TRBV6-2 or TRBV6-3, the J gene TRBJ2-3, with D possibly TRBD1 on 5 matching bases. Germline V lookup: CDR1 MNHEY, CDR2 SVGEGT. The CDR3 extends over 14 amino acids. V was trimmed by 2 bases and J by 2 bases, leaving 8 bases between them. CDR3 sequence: CASSYETDTDTQYF. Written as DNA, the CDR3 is TGTGCCAGCAGTTACGAGACAGACACAGATACGCAGTATTTT.

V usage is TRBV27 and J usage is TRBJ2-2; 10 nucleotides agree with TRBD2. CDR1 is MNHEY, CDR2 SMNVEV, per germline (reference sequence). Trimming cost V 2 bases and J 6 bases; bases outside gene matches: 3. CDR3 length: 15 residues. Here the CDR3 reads CASSLSTSGAGELFF. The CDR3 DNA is TGTGCCAGCAGTTTAAGTACTAGCGGGGCCGGGGAGCTGTTTTTT.

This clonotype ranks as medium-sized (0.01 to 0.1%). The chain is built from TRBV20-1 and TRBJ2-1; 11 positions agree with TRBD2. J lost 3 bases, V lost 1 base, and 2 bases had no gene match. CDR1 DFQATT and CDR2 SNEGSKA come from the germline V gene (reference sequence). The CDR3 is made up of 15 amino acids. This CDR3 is CSARGLAGFYNEQFF. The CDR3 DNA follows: TGCAGTGCTAGAGGACTAGCGGGGTTCTACAATGAGCAGTTCTTC.

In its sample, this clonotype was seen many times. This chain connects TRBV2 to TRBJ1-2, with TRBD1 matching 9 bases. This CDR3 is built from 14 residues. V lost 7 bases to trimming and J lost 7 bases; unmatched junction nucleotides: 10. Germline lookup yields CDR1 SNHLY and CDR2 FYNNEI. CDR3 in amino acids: CASNTGTGSSGYTF. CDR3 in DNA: TGTGCCAGCAACACCGGGACAGGGAGTAGTGGCTACACCTTC.

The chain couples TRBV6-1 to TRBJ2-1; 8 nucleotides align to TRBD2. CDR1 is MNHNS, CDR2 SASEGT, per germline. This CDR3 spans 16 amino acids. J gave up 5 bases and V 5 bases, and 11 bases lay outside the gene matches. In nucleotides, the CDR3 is TGTGCCAGCAGTAAATACACGGGGGGGGTAAACAATGAGCAGTTCTTC. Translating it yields CASSKYTGGVNNEQFF.

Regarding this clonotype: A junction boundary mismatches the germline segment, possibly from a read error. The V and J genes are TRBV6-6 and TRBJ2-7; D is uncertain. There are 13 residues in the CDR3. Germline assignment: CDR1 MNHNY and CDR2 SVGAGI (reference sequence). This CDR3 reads CASMNELLRAVEF. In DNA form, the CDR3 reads TGTGCCAGCATGAACGAGCTCCTACGAGCAGTCGAGTTT.

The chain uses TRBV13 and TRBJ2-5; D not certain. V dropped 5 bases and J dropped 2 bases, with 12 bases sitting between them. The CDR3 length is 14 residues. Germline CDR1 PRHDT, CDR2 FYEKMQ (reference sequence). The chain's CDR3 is CASSDGRRQETQYF. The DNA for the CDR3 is TGTGCCAGCAGCGACGGGCGCCGACAAGAGACCCAGTACTTC.

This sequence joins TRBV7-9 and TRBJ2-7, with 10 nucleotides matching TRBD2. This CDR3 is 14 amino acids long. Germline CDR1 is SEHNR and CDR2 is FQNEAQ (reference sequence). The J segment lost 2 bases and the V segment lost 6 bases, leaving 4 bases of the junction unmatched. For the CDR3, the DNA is TGTGCCAGCAGTACTAGCGGGGCCCCCTACGAGCAGTACTTC. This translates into CASSTSGAPYEQYF.

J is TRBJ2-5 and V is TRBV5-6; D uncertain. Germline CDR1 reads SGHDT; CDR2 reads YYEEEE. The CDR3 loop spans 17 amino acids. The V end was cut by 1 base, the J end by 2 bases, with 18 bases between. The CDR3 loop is CASSLRTAFRKQETQYF. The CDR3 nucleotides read TGTGCCAGCAGCTTGAGAACAGCCTTTAGAAAGCAAGAGACCCAGTACTTC.

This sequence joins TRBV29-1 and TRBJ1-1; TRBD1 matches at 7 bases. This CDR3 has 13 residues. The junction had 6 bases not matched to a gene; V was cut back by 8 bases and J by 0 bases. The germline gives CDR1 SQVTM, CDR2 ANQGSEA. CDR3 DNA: TGCAGCCCCGGCGGGACAGTGAACACTGAAGCTTTCTTT. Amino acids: CSPGGTVNTEAFF.

In DNA form, the CDR3 reads TGTGCCAGCAGCGTGGAGGCTAGCGGGGGAGGAACAGATACGCAGTATTTT. Translated, it gives CASSVEASGGGTDTQYF. The chain carries TRBV9 and TRBJ2-3; 10 bases match TRBD2. CDR1 SGDLS and CDR2 YYNGEE come from the germline V gene. The J segment lost 3 bases and the V segment lost 2 bases, leaving 9 bases of the junction unmatched. The CDR3 runs 17 residues.

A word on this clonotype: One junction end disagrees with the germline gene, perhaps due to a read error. The CDR3 here is CSAREDRNTEAF. As DNA, the CDR3 is TGCAGTGCTAGAGAAGACAGGAACACTGAAGCTTTC. The chain is built from TRBV20-1 and TRBJ2-6; tentative D call: TRBD1 (6 bases). Germline values: CDR1 DFQATT, CDR2 SNEGSKA (reference sequence). The CDR3 covers 12 residues.

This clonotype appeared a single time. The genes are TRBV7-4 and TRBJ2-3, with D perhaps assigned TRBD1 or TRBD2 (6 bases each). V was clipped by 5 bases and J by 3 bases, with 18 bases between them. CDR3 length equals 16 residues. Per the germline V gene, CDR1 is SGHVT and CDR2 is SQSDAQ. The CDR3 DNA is TGTGCCAGCAGCCCGAGACTAGGGGGAGAGACAGATACGCAGTATTTT. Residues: CASSPRLGGETDTQYF.

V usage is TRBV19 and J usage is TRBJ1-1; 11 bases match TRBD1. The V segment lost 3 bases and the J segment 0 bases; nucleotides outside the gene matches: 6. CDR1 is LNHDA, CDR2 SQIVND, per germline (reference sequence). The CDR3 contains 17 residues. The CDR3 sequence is CASSMAGQGVVNTEAFF. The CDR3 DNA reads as TGTGCCAGTAGTATGGCGGGACAGGGGGTCGTGAACACTGAAGCTTTCTTT.

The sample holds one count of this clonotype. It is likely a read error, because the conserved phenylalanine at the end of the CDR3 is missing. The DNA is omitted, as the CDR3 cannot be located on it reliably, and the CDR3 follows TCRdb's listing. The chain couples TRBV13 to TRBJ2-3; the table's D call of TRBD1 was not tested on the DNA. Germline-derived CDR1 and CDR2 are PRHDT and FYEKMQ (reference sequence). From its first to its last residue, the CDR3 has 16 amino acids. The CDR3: CASSPTGGDKHRYAVV.

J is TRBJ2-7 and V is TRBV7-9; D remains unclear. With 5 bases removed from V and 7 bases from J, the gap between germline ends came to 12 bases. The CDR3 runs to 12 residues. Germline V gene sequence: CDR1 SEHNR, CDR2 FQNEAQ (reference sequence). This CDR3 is CASSPVSGEQYF. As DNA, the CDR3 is TGTGCCAGCAGCCCCGTCTCCGGGGAGCAGTACTTC.

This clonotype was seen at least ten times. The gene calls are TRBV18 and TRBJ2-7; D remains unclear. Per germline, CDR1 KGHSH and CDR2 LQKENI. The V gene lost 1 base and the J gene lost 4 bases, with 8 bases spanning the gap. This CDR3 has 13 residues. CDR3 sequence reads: CASSPRSLYEQYF. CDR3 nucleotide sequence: TGTGCCAGCTCACCACGCAGTTTGTACGAGCAGTACTTC.

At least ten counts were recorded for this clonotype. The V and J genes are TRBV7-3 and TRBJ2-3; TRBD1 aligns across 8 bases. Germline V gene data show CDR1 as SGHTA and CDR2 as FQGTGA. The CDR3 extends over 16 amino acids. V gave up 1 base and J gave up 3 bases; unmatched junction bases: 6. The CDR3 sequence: CASSLMGTGGTDTQYF. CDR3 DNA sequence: TGTGCCAGCAGCTTAATGGGGACAGGCGGAACAGATACGCAGTATTTT.

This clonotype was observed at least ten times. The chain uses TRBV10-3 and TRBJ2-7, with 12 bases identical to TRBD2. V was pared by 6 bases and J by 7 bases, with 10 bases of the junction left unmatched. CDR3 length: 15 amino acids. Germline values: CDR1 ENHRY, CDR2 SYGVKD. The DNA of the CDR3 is TGTGCCATCAGCCGAGCTTCTAGCGGGAGGGATGAGCAGTACTTC. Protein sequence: CAISRASSGRDEQYF.

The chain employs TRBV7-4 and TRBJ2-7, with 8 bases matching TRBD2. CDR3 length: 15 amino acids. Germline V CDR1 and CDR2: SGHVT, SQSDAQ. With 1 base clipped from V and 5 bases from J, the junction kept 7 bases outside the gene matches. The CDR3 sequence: CASSLVPSGRDEQYF. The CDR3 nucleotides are TGTGCCAGCAGCTTAGTCCCTAGCGGGCGCGACGAGCAGTACTTC.

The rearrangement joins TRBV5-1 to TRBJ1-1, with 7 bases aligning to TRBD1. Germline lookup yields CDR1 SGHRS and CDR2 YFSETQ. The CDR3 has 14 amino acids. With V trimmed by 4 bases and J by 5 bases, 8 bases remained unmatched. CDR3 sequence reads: CASSRDETGTEAFF. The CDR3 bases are TGCGCCAGCAGCAGGGACGAGACAGGGACTGAAGCTTTCTTT.

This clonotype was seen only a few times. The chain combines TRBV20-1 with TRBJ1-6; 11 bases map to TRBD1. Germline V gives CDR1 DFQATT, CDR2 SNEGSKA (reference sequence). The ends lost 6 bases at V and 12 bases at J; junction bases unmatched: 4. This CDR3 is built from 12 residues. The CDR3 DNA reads TGCAGTGCCTGGGACAGGGGGTTACCCCTCCACTTT. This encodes CSAWDRGLPLHF.